This T cell receptor (beta chain) was observed in a study of shared clonotypes between healthy human individuals. Study in general: Three CD4 naive, three CD4 memory, two CD8 naive and one CD8 memory plate were used per donor. Study observations and caveats: Clonotypes that were shared across a handful of donors made up around 4.6% of naive CD4 clonotypes.

Some clones are missing from TCRdb's copy, which holds only in-frame ones; the method was immunoSEQ multiplex PCR. The sample holds roughly 2,300,000 clones, just under 95% seen once. Deletions cut 5 bases from V and 0 bases from J, with 11 bases between. Germline V lookup: CDR1 SGHTA, CDR2 FQGNSA. The CDR3 covers 15 residues. A remark on this clone: Its matching antigen is unknown. Other DNA sequences within the sample encode an identical CDR3.

Sequenced material: naive CD4+ T cells from PBMCs. Subset indicated: CD45RA+ positively selected. This sequence was found in a man aged 18 to 35 in good health. Some clones in this sample may be carry-over from other donors' samples. V gene TRBV7-2 combines with J gene TRBJ1-5, with D perhaps matching TRBD1 (5 bases). The CDR3 reads CASSLVGTSNQPQHF. In nucleotides, the CDR3 is TGTGCCAGCAGCCTCGTTGGGACTAGCAATCAGCCCCAGCATTTT.